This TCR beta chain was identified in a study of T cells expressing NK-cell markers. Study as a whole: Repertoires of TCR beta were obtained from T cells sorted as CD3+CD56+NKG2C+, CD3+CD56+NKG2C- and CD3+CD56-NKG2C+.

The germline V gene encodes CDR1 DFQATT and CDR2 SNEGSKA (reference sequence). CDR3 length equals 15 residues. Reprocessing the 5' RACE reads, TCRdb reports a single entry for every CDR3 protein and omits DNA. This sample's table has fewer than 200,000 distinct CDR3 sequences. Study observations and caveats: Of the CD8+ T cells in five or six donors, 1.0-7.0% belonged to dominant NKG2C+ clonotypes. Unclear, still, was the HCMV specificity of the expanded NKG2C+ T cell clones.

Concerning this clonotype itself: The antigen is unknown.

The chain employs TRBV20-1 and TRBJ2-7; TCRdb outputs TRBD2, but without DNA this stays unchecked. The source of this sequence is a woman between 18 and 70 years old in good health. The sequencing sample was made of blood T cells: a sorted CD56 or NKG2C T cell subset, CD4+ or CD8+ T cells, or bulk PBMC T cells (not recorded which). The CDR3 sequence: CSAGGESGRSDEQYF.